This T cell receptor (beta chain) is drawn from a study of blood T cell repertoires in COVID-19. On the study more broadly: The United States, Italy and Spain provided the acute and convalescent COVID-19 samples.

The CDR3 contains 15 residues. V was clipped by 6 bases and J by 3 bases; unmatched bases: 11. Germline V gene sequence: CDR1 SGHRS, CDR2 YFSETQ. The data were produced by immunoSEQ multiplex PCR, yet TCRdb's version contains in-frame clones alone and is incomplete. The data hold some 290,000 clones, with about 88% observed a single time. The TCR sequence derives from a man aged 18 to 29 with active or convalescent COVID-19. The gene calls are TRBV5-1 and TRBJ2-7, with 8 bases matching TRBD1. Sequenced sample: peripheral blood. The CDR3 is CASNPRQTGGYEQYF. For the CDR3, the DNA is TGCGCCAGCAACCCCCGCCAAACAGGGGGCTACGAGCAGTACTTC.